These 29 T cell receptor beta chains originate from one sample sequenced in a study of T cell repertoires in cytomegalovirus infection. TCRdb re-analysed the reads in MiXCR, keeping a single row per CDR3 protein. In the table there are about 890,000 distinct CDR3 sequences, less than 40% of which are singletons. These receptors' targets are unknown. The sequenced sample was cultured CD8+ T cells from PBMCs, obtained from culture after CMV antigen stimulation. The receptor source for this set is a human donor in good health (CMV status not recorded). Some clones in this sample may be carry-over from other donors' samples.

This clonotype was seen once. The chain combines TRBV20-1 with TRBJ2-2; 7 nucleotides agree with TRBD1. Germline trimming cut 0 bases from V and 1 base from J; bases unmatched to any gene: 5. Germline lookup yields CDR1 DFQATT and CDR2 SNEGSKA (reference sequence). This CDR3 region has 16 residues. The CDR3 is CSARDRGRGNTGELFF. The CDR3 bases are TGCAGTGCTAGAGATAGGGGGCGTGGGAACACCGGGGAGCTGTTTTTT.

V gene TRBV6-2 or TRBV6-3 combines with J gene TRBJ1-4; D possibly corresponds to TRBD1 (6 bases). Trimming stripped 4 bases from V and 8 bases from J, with 17 bases between. CDR1 and CDR2 from the germline V gene are MNHEY and SVGEGT. This CDR3 is 15 amino acids long. The CDR3: CASSSMDSLGEKLFF. CDR3 bases: TGTGCCAGCAGTTCGATGGACAGTTTGGGCGAAAAACTGTTTTTT.

The V and J genes are TRBV7-9 and TRBJ2-7; D call uncertain. The CDR3 is made up of 16 amino acids. The germline CDR1 and CDR2 sequences are SEHNR and FQNEAQ (reference sequence). Trimming took 1 base from V and 1 from J, leaving 14 bases between them. CDR3 coding DNA: TGTGCCAGCAGCTTAGGCGTACCTCGGAATTCCTACGAGCAGTACTTC. This sequence encodes CASSLGVPRNSYEQYF.

This clonotype was detected many times. The chain has TRBV28 and TRBJ2-3, with 9 nucleotides matching TRBD2. The CDR3 runs 15 residues. J was trimmed by 4 bases and V by 5 bases; bases with no gene match: 7. Germline V gene lookup returns CDR1 MDHEN and CDR2 SYDVKM. The CDR3 protein is CASSPAGLAADTQYF. CDR3 nucleotides: TGTGCCAGCAGTCCCGCGGGACTAGCCGCAGATACGCAGTATTTT.

This chain uses TRBV5-6 with TRBJ2-1; 7 bases fit TRBD2. V shed 6 bases, J shed 12 bases, and the junction held 15 bases outside the gene matches. Germline V gene data show CDR1 as SGHDT and CDR2 as YYEEEE. CDR3 length equals 14 residues. The CDR3 protein is CASTGYSAGGGQFF. The CDR3 coding sequence is TGTGCCAGCACTGGGTACTCCGCTGGGGGGGGGCAGTTCTTC.

This clonotype was seen a few times. J is TRBJ2-1 and V is TRBV7-6, with 8 bases identical to TRBD1. V dropped 4 bases and J dropped 7; count of bases not matched to a gene: 9. The V gene's germline CDR1 is SGHVS and CDR2 FNYEAQ. The CDR3 length is 15 residues. CDR3 DNA: TGTGCCAGCAGCTCCGGACAGGGTTGGGTGAATGAGCAGTTCTTC. The encoded protein is CASSSGQGWVNEQFF.

V is TRBV6-5 and J is TRBJ2-1; 10 bases align to TRBD1. Germline trimming cut 6 bases from V and 9 bases from J; bases unmatched to any gene: 8. This CDR3 is 14 amino acids long. In germline, CDR1 is MNHEY, CDR2 SVGAGI. The CDR3 coding sequence is TGTGCCAGCAGGGGACAGGGGAAAGTCGGTGAGCAGTTCTTC. It is translated as CASRGQGKVGEQFF.

The chain couples TRBV5-5 to TRBJ2-7, with 9 bases matching TRBD1. Unmatched junction bases numbered 8, after V lost 0 bases and J lost 13 bases. From germline, CDR1 is SGHKS and CDR2 YYEKEE (reference sequence). The CDR3 has 13 residues. The CDR3 nucleotides are TGTGCCAGCAGCTTGGCCGTGGGACAGGGCCTATACTTC. Translated, it gives CASSLAVGQGLYF.

The rearrangement links TRBV5-1 to TRBJ2-1, with D perhaps TRBD2 (6 bases). V lost 4 bases, J lost 0 bases, and 11 bases lay in between. CDR1 and CDR2 (germline): SGHRS, YFSETQ. This CDR3 spans 15 amino acids. CDR3 in amino acids: CASSPRGNSYNEQFF. For the CDR3, the DNA is TGCGCCAGCAGCCCCCGGGGGAACTCCTACAATGAGCAGTTCTTC.

This clonotype was observed a few times. The chain uses TRBV19 and TRBJ1-1; perhaps TRBD1 as D (6 bases). Germline loops: CDR1 LNHDA, CDR2 SQIVND (reference sequence). This CDR3 has 13 amino acids. The ends were cut back, 7 bases at V and 10 bases at J, with 19 bases in the middle. The DNA for the CDR3 is TGTGCCAGTACCCCTGACAGGAGATACGTAGCTTTCTTT. This encodes CASTPDRRYVAFF.

Of note for this clonotype: A read error may produce the germline difference seen at one junction end. The chain recombines TRBV7-6 with TRBJ2-1; TRBD2 might be the D (6 bases). The CDR3 loop spans 17 amino acids. Germline loops: CDR1 SGHVS, CDR2 FNYEAQ. The CDR3 DNA sequence: TGTGCTAGCAGCGGGTGGGACGGTTGGTTTGGGGACAATGAGCAGTTCTTC. This codes for CASSGWDGWFGDNEQFF.

This clonotype has just a few counts. The rearrangement uses TRBV6-6 and TRBJ1-3; the D is unclear. The CDR3 is 19 residues long. Germline lookup yields CDR1 MNHNY and CDR2 SVGAGI (reference sequence). Trimming stripped 2 bases from V and 4 bases from J, with 24 bases between. CDR3 nucleotides: TGTGCCAGCAGTTACGGGAGGCCCCAGGCCAGCGGTTTGGGAAACACCATATATTTT. Protein product: CASSYGRPQASGLGNTIYF.

This clonotype was recorded only once. The chain recombines TRBV27 with TRBJ2-2; D is unresolved. With 0 bases removed from V and 7 bases from J, the gap between germline ends came to 6 bases. Germline V CDR1 and CDR2: MNHEY, SMNVEV (reference sequence). CDR3 length: 13 residues. The CDR3 region has the DNA TGTGCCAGCAGTTTATCCTACCTCGGGGAGCTGTTTTTT. This gives the protein CASSLSYLGELFF.

The J gene is TRBJ1-4, the V gene TRBV4-2, with 9 bases matching TRBD1. The CDR3 length is 17 residues. V was pared by 0 bases and J by 8 bases, with 10 bases of the junction left unmatched. Germline V lookup: CDR1 LGHNA, CDR2 YNFKEQ. CDR3 region: CASSQEESGTGNEKLFF. The CDR3 bases are TGTGCCAGCAGCCAAGAGGAATCCGGGACAGGGAACGAAAAACTGTTTTTT.

The gene calls are TRBV20-1 and TRBJ2-5, with TRBD2 matching 10 bases. The CDR3 covers 15 residues. Germline-derived CDR1 and CDR2 are DFQATT and SNEGSKA (reference sequence). With 3 bases clipped from V and 4 bases from J, the junction kept 8 bases outside the gene matches. The CDR3: CSASEAGGFPETQYF. The CDR3 DNA reads as TGCAGTGCTAGTGAAGCGGGGGGGTTCCCAGAGACCCAGTACTTC.

This clonotype occurred a few times. The DNA of the CDR3 is TGTGCCAGCAGCTTGTCGGGGGCGGACGGCTACAATGAGCAGTTCTTC. Its translation: CASSLSGADGYNEQFF. V and J are TRBV7-9 and TRBJ2-1; the D gene could be TRBD1 or TRBD2 (6 bases each). The CDR3 loop spans 16 amino acids. V was pared by 3 bases and J by 3 bases, with 15 bases between. The germline V gene encodes CDR1 SEHNR and CDR2 FQNEAQ (reference sequence).

The sample holds many counts of this clonotype. V usage is TRBV7-2 and J usage is TRBJ1-3; TRBD1 might be the D (5 bases). Per the germline V gene, CDR1 is SGHTA and CDR2 is FQGNSA. Trimming shortened V by 5 bases and J by 0 bases, and 14 bases separated the two germline ends. This CDR3 has 16 amino acids. CDR3 region: CASSLSGGTSGNTIYF. CDR3 in DNA: TGTGCCAGCAGCCTATCGGGGGGGACCTCTGGAAACACCATATATTTT.

The chain combines TRBV6-5 with TRBJ2-1; 8 nucleotides line up with TRBD2. V lost 2 bases to trimming and J lost 9 bases; unmatched junction nucleotides: 9. Germline V lookup: CDR1 MNHEY, CDR2 SVGAGI. The CDR3 has 15 residues. DNA of the CDR3: TGTGCCAGCAGTTACGGACGGGGGGGCGGTGGTGAGCAGTTCTTC. This codes for CASSYGRGGGGEQFF.

This sequence joins TRBV14 and TRBJ2-7; 7 bases match TRBD1. Germline trimming cut 3 bases from V and 4 bases from J; bases unmatched to any gene: 9. The CDR3 loop spans 15 amino acids. The germline CDR1 and CDR2 sequences are SGHDN and FVKESK. The CDR3 loop is CASSQTGKVGYEQYF. CDR3 nucleotide sequence: TGTGCCAGCAGCCAGACAGGGAAGGTCGGTTACGAGCAGTACTTC.

Only a few counts were recorded for this clonotype. CDR3 sequence: CASSLEQAGDYGYTF. The CDR3 nucleotides are TGTGCCAGCAGCTTGGAACAGGCTGGGGACTATGGCTACACCTTC. The rearrangement joins TRBV5-4 to TRBJ1-2, with D maybe TRBD1 (5 bases). Per germline, CDR1 SGHNT and CDR2 YYREEE (reference sequence). V dropped 0 bases and J dropped 3 bases, with 12 bases sitting between them. The CDR3 has 15 residues.

This clonotype was seen ten or more times. This chain joins TRBV19 and TRBJ1-1; a weak D match, TRBD1 (5 bases). Per the germline V gene, CDR1 is LNHDA and CDR2 is SQIVND (reference sequence). V lost 1 base and J lost 3, with 12 bases in between. The CDR3 covers 15 residues. The CDR3 nucleotides are TGTGCCAGTAGTATAGCGGCAGGGCGCTACACTGAAGCTTTCTTT. It yields the protein CASSIAAGRYTEAFF. The whole variable domain, filled in from reference TRBV19 and TRBJ1-1, reads DGGITQSPKYLFRKEGQNVTLSCEQNLNHDAMYWYRQDPGQGLRLIYYSQIVNDFQKGDIAEGYSVSREKKESFPLTVTSAQKNPTAFYLCASSIAAGRYTEAFFGQGTRLTVV.

This clonotype was observed many times. The V call is TRBV7-2, the J call TRBJ2-2; TRBD2 matches 7 bases. CDR3 size: 18 residues. Germline CDR1 reads SGHTA; CDR2 reads FQGNSA. J lost 3 bases, V lost 5 bases, and 15 bases had no gene match. Here the CDR3 reads CASSLIPWGGVDTGELFF. CDR3 bases: TGTGCCAGCAGCCTAATACCATGGGGGGGAGTCGACACCGGGGAGCTGTTTTTT.

Note on this clonotype: At one of its ends the junction is not consistent with the germline gene, which may arise from a read error. V gene TRBV11-2 combines with J gene TRBJ2-5; 8 bases agree with TRBD1. CDR1 and CDR2 from the germline V gene are SGHAT and FQNNGV. The CDR3 contains 18 residues. The CDR3 protein is CANSTTGTGASYQETQYF. The CDR3 DNA sequence: TGTGCCAACAGCACAACCGGGACAGGAGCCTCGTACCAAGAGACCCAGTACTTC.

This chain joins TRBV27 and TRBJ1-3; tentative D call: TRBD1 (6 bases). This CDR3 comprises 15 residues. The V end was cut by 7 bases, the J end by 2 bases, with 15 bases between. Germline loops: CDR1 MNHEY, CDR2 SMNVEV (reference sequence). This CDR3 reads CASKEDSGPGNTIYF. CDR3 DNA sequence: TGTGCCAGCAAGGAGGACAGTGGCCCTGGAAACACCATATATTTT.

The sample holds a few counts of this clonotype. The chain has TRBV10-3 and TRBJ2-3; 7 bases are a match to TRBD1. The CDR3 is 14 amino acids. Per the germline V gene, CDR1 is ENHRY and CDR2 is SYGVKD. The junction had 14 bases not matched to a gene; V was cut back by 10 bases and J by 7 bases. The CDR3 sequence: CATSGGRYLNTQYF. The CDR3 coding sequence is TGTGCCACCTCAGGGGGACGCTACCTAAATACGCAGTATTTT.

This clonotype came up many times. The chain links TRBV7-2 to TRBJ1-5; D gene ambiguous. Between the trimmed V and J ends, which lost 3 bases and 1 base, there was a span of 10 bases. The germline gives CDR1 SGHTA, CDR2 FQGNSA. The CDR3 covers 15 residues. The CDR3 region has the DNA TGTGCCAGCAGCTTCTATACCGGGAGCAATCAGCCCCAGCATTTT. Protein: CASSFYTGSNQPQHF. The entire variable domain, with the rest obtained from reference TRBV7-2 and TRBJ1-5, is as follows: GAGVSQSPSNKVTEKGKDVELRCDPISGHTALYWYRQSLGQGLEFLIYFQGNSAPDKSGLPSDRFSAERTGGSVSTLTIQRTQQEDSAVYLCASSFYTGSNQPQHFGDGTRLSIL.

In its sample, this clonotype was seen a few times. This chain joins TRBV27 and TRBJ1-5, with D possibly matching TRBD1 (5 bases). CDR1 and CDR2 (germline): MNHEY, SMNVEV (reference sequence). Trimming stripped 6 bases from V and 3 bases from J, with 15 bases between. The CDR3 is 15 residues long. CDR3 residues: CASSPLGGPNQPQHF. CDR3 nucleotide sequence: TGTGCCAGCAGCCCTTTGGGGGGTCCCAATCAGCCCCAGCATTTT.

V is TRBV7-6 and J is TRBJ1-2; D possibly corresponds to TRBD1 (6 bases). Germline V gives CDR1 SGHVS, CDR2 FNYEAQ. The CDR3 contains 17 residues. Trimming took off 5 bases at V and 0 bases at J, with 19 bases between the two ends. The CDR3 DNA reads TGTGCCAGCAGCCAACGGCCTGAGGGGGGGACTAACTATGGCTACACCTTC. The encoded protein is CASSQRPEGGTNYGYTF.

This clonotype has ten or more counts. The chain has TRBV7-9 and TRBJ2-5; D is unclear. Germline V gene sequence: CDR1 SEHNR, CDR2 FQNEAQ (reference sequence). The CDR3 is made up of 11 amino acids. V lost 5 bases to trimming and J lost 4 bases, with 5 bases between them. The CDR3: CASSPRETQYF. In DNA, the CDR3 is TGTGCCAGCAGCCCTAGAGAGACCCAGTACTTC.